This T cell receptor beta chain was sequenced in a study of blood T cell repertoires in COVID-19. Study context: Some COVID-19 samples were acute and others convalescent; all came from the United States, Italy and Spain. Nucleic acid was either cDNA or gDNA, and it came from T cells, B-cell-depleted T cells, or PBMCs.

Germline V gene lookup returns CDR1 SEHNR and CDR2 FQNEAQ (reference sequence). The CDR3 spans 15 residues. With V trimmed by 5 bases and J by 9 bases, 9 bases remained unmatched. Original processing methods: Amplifying reference gene primers gave estimates of nucleated cell counts. Only in-frame clones appear in the TCRdb table, and some are missing; sequencing was by immunoSEQ multiplex PCR. The V and J calls and clone size are taken from that table; D and trimming were inferred from the DNA. The sample contains 210,000 or so clones, around 85% of which appear only once. The specimen was peripheral blood. The receptor comes from a woman between 50 and 59 years old with acute or convalescent COVID-19. V usage is TRBV7-9 and J usage is TRBJ2-1; 11 nucleotides line up with TRBD1. The CDR3 DNA is TGTGCCAGCAGCCCAGGGACAGGGGGTGAGGCTGAGCAGTTCTTC. Amino acid sequence: CASSPGTGGEAEQFF.